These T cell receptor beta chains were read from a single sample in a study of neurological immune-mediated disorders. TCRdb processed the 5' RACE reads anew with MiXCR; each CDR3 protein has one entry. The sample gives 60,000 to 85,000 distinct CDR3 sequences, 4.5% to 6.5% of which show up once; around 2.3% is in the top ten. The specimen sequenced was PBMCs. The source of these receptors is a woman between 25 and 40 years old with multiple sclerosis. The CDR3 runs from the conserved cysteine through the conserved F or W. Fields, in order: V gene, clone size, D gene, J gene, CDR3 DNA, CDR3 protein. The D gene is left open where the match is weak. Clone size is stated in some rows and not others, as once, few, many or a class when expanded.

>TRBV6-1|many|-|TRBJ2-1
TGTGCCACGACGACAGCCTACAATGAGCAGTTCTTC
CATTTAYNEQFF
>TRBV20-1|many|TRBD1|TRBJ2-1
TGCAGTGCTCAGGACAGGTGGGGTGGCAATGAGCAGTTCTTC
CSAQDRWGGNEQFF
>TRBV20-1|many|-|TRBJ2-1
TGCAGTGCTAGAGGCGGGACTTCCTCTCTGGAGGAGCAGTTCTTC
CSARGGTSSLEEQFF
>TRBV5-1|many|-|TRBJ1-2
TGCGCCAGCAGCCCCAACCCCCCGCCCGCAGCTAACTATGGCTACACCTTC
CASSPNPPPAANYGYTF
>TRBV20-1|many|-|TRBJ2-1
TGCAGTGCTAGTAGTCGGAGCTACTCCTACAATGAGCAGTTCTTC
CSASSRSYSYNEQFF
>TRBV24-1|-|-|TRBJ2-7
TGTGCCACGGGCGGGACAGAGTCCTACGAGCAGTACTTC
CATGGTESYEQYF
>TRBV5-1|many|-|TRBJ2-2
TGCGCCAGCAGGAGAGAGAAAGTCGCCGGGGAGCTGTTTTTT
CASRREKVAGELFF
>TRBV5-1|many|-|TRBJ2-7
TGCGCCAGCAGCTTGGACGGCCAAACCTACGAGCAGTACTTC
CASSLDGQTYEQYF
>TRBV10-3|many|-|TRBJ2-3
TGTGCCACGGCGCCCAATCCCACAGATACGCAGTATTTT
CATAPNPTDTQYF
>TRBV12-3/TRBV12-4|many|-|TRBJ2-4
TGTGCCAGCAGCCTAGGGGTAGCCAAAAACATTCAGTACTTC
CASSLGVAKNIQYF
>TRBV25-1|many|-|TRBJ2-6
TGTGCCAGTCTGAGGGCTGGGGCCAACGTCCTGACTTTC
CASLRAGANVLTF
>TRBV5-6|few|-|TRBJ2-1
TGTGCCAGCAGCTTGGAGGGGATCAATGAGCAGTTCTTC
CASSLEGINEQFF
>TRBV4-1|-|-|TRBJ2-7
TGCGCCAGCAGCCTACTGGGAACCTACGAGCAGTACTTC
CASSLLGTYEQYF
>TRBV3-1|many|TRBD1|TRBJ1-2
TGTGCCAGCAGCCGGGGACAGAATGGATATGGCTACACCTTC
CASSRGQNGYGYTF
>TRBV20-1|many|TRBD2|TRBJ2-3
TGCAGTCCCACCGGGACTAGCGGGATAGGGGATACGCAGTATTTT
CSPTGTSGIGDTQYF
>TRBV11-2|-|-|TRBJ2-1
TGTGCCAGCAGCTTAGTCTCGGGGGACTTCTACAATGAGCAGTTCTTC
CASSLVSGDFYNEQFF
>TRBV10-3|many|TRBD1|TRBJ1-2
TGTGCCACATCGGGACAGGTGATCTATGGCTACACCTTC
CATSGQVIYGYTF
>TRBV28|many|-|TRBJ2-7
TGTGCCAGCCTTTGGGCTTCCAAAGGTGGCTACGAGCAGTACTTC
CASLWASKGGYEQYF
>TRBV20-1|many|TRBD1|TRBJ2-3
TGCAGTGCTACAGGGGGCTTCACAGATACGCAGTATTTT
CSATGGFTDTQYF
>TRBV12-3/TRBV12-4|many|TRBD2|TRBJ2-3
TGTGCCAGCAGTCTCAGACTAGCGGGGGGTGGATTAGATACGCAGTATTTT
CASSLRLAGGGLDTQYF
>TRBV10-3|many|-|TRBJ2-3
TGTGCCTGCAGGACGGGTACATACGATACGCAGTATTTT
CACRTGTYDTQYF
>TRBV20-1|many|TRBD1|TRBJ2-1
TGCAGTGCCGACAGGGTATCCTACAATGAGCAGTTCTTC
CSADRVSYNEQFF
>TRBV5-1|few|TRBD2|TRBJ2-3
TGCGCCAGCAGTTCCCCCGGGGGGGCAGGAGATACGCAGTATTTT
CASSSPGGAGDTQYF
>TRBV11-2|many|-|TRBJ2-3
TGTGCCAGCGGGTACGGGGATACGCAGTATTTT
CASGYGDTQYF
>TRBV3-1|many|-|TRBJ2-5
TGTGCCAGCAGCCAAGAGTTAAGCGCACAAGAGACCCAGTACTTC
CASSQELSAQETQYF
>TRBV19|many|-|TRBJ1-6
TGTGCCAGTAGTTGGAGGGACACCTATAATTCACCCCTCCACTTT
CASSWRDTYNSPLHF
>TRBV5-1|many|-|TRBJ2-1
TGCGCCAGCAGCTTGGAACAGGTCTACAATGAGCAGTTCTTC
CASSLEQVYNEQFF
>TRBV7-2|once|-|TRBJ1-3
TGTGCCAGCAGCCACCCTTCCTACTCTGGAAACACCATATATTTT
CASSHPSYSGNTIYF
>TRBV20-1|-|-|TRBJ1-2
TGCAGTGCAGATTCGACAGCCAATTATGGCTACACCTTC
CSADSTANYGYTF
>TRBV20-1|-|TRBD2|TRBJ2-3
TGCAGTGCTCCAAGGACTAGCGGGGGCACAGATACGCAGTATTTT
CSAPRTSGGTDTQYF
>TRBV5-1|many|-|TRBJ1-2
TGCGCCAGCAGCTACACTAACAGGCAAGGCTATGGCTACACCTTC
CASSYTNRQGYGYTF
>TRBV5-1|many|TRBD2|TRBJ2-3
TGCGCCAGCAGCTTGCTTCCAGCGGGGGGGCGTGTCACAGATACGCAGTATTTT
CASSLLPAGGRVTDTQYF
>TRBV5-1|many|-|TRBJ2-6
TGCGCCAGCAGCTTAGAAGGGATTATGAGCTCTGGGGCCAACGTCCTGACTTTC
CASSLEGIMSSGANVLTF
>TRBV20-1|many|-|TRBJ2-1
TGCAGTGCTAGAGGATGGATCGTGACTTCCTACAATGAGCAGTTCTTC
CSARGWIVTSYNEQFF
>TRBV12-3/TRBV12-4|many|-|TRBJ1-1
TGTGCCAGCACTGAGACACGGTTTGGCACTGAAGCTTTCTTT
CASTETRFGTEAFF
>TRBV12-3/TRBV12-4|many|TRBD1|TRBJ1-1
TGTGCCAGCAGTTGGGACAGAAACACTGAAGCTTTCTTT
CASSWDRNTEAFF
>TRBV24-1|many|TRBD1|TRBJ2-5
TGTGCCACCAGTGCTGGACAGGGCACCACATCAGGCGAGACCCAGTACTTC
CATSAGQGTTSGETQYF
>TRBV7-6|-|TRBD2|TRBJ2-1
TGTGCCAGCAGCTTAGGATATCGGCGGGAGCGAGGCGATGAGCAGTTCTTC
CASSLGYRRERGDEQFF
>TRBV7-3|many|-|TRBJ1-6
TGTGCCAGCAGCTTTGGCCGGAATTATAATTCACCCCTCCACTTT
CASSFGRNYNSPLHF
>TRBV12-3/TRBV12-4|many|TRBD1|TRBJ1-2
TGTGCCAGCAGTTTTGACAGGGGTCCGCGGGGCTACACCTTC
CASSFDRGPRGYTF
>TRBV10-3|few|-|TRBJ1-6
TGTGCCATCAGAGGAACGGATTCACCCCTCCACTTT
CAIRGTDSPLHF
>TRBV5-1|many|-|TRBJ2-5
TGCGCCAGCAGCGGGGCGTCGGGACGGGGGACCCAGTACTTC
CASSGASGRGTQYF
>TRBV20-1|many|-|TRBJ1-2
TGCAGTGCTAGCCCATCATCGACAGGCGACTATGGCTACACCTTC
CSASPSSTGDYGYTF
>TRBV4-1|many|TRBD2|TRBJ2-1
TGCGCCAGCAGCCAAGCTAACGGGGCGGGGGGGCTAGACAATGAGCAGTTCTTC
CASSQANGAGGLDNEQFF
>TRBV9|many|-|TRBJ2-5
TGTGCCAGCAGCGTACAGTCTGCCGTCTTAGGAGAGACCCAGTACTTC
CASSVQSAVLGETQYF
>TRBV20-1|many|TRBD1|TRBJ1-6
TGCAGTGCTAGAGATCCCGGGACAGCTGTTAAATTGGTCCACTTT
CSARDPGTAVKLVHF
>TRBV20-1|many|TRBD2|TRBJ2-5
TGCAGTGCTAGAGAGCCGGCTAGCGGAGAAGAGACCCAGTACTTC
CSAREPASGEETQYF
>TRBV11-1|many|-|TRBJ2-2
TGTGCCAGCAGCTTAGACCCCTCAGGGGCACCGAACACCGGGGAGCTGTTTTTT
CASSLDPSGAPNTGELFF